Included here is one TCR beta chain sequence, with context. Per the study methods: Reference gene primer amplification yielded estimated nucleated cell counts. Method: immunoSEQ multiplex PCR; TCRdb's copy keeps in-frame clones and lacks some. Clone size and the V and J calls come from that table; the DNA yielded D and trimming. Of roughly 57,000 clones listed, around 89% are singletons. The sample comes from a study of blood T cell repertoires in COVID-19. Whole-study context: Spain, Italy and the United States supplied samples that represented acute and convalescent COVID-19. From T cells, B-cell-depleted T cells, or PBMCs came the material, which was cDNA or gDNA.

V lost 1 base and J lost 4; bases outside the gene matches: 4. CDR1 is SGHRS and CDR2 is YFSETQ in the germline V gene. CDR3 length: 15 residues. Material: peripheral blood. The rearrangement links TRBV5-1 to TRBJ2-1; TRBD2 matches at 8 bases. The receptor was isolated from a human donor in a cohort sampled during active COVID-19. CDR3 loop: CASSLRLAGYNEQFF. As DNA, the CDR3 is TGCGCCAGCAGCTTGCGCCTAGCGGGTTACAATGAGCAGTTCTTC. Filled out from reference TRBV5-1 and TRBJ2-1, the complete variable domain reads KAGVTQTPRYLIKTRGQQVTLSCSPISGHRSVSWYQQTPGQGLQFLFEYFSETQRNKGNFPGRFSGRQFSNSRSEMNVSTLELGDSALYLCASSLRLAGYNEQFFGPGTRLTVL.